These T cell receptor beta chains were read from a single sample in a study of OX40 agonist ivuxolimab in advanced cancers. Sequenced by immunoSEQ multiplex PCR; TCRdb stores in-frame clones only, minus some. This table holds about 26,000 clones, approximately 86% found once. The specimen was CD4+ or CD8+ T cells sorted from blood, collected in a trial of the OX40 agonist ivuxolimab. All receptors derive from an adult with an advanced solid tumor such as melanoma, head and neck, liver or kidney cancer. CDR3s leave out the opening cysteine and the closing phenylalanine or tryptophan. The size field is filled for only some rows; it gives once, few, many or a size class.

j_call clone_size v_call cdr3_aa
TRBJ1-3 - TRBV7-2 ASSFDSSGNTIY
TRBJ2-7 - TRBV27 ASSSFNPPQSGTFSYEQY
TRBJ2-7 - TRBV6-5 ASSYSTGYEQY
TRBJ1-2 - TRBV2 ASRWGNYGYT
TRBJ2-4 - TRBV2 ASRPPPPGQGKNIQY
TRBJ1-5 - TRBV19 ASSTIAGPSNQPQH
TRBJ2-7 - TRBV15 ATSYSYEQY
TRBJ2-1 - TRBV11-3 ASSLNRPGQIGDEQF
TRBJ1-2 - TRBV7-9 ASSRTGANYGYT
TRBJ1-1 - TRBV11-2 ASSFANTEAF
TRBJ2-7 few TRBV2 ASVQGYEQY
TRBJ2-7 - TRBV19 ASSLTGLPTYEQY
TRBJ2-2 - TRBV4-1 ASSQVTSPTGELF
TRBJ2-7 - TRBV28 ASGDRALSYEQY
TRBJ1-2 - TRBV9 ASSPPDSPDGYT
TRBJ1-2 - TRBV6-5 ASRPGQGSGYT
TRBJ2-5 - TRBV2 ASFTTAKETQY
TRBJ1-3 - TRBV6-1 ASSDWGTGGGNTIY
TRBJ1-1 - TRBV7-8 ASSLMAWAGGHMNTEAF